A selection of T cell receptor beta chains follows, all from one sample in a study of post-analysis software for immune sequencing data. TCRdb re-called the PCR reads with MiXCR, one entry per CDR3 protein. The profile shows about 150,000 distinct CDR3 sequences, about 30% of them singletons. The sample comprised blood. These receptors were collected from a girl aged 10 to 17 with multiple sclerosis. CDR3s include the opening cysteine and the closing phenylalanine or tryptophan. A D gene is named only where the DNA matches it firmly. The size field is filled for only some rows; it gives once, few, many or a size class.

V	length	size	D	J	DNA	CDR3
TRBV11-2	16	.	.	TRBJ1-6	TGTGCCAGCAGCCCCAATCGGGGAGGGAGGCATTCACCCCTCCACTTT	CASSPNRGGRHSPLHF
TRBV28	14	.	.	TRBJ1-4	TGTGCCAGCAGTCCGGCGGGGGTCGTTGAAAAACTGTTTTTT	CASSPAGVVEKLFF
TRBV9	13	.	.	TRBJ2-2	TGTGCCAGCAGCGTTGGGAGTACCGGGGAGCTGTTTTTT	CASSVGSTGELFF
TRBV28	15	many	.	TRBJ1-5	TGTGCCAGCAGTTTACCGGGGACGAGCAATCAGCCCCAGCATTTT	CASSLPGTSNQPQHF
TRBV6-5	12	.	.	TRBJ1-1	TGTGCCAGCAGCACAGGGAACACTGAAGCTTTCTTT	CASSTGNTEAFF
TRBV5-1	14	few	.	TRBJ1-2	TGCGCCAGCAGCTTGGAGGGACCGAACTATGGCTACACCTTC	CASSLEGPNYGYTF
TRBV12-3/TRBV12-4	14	many	.	TRBJ2-5	TGTGCCAGCAGTCCCTCGGACGGCCCTAGAGAGCAGTACTTC	CASSPSDGPREQYF
TRBV5-6	17	.	TRBD2	TRBJ2-5	TGTGCCAGCAGCCAAGGACTAGCGGGATTGGGACAAGAGACCCCGTACTTC	CASSQGLAGLGQETPYF
TRBV28	14	once	.	TRBJ1-1	TGTGCCAGCAGTTTCAGACAGCCCAGCACTGAAGCTTTCTTT	CASSFRQPSTEAFF
TRBV11-2	13	.	.	TRBJ2-1	TGTGCCAGCAGCTCAGACCAGGAGCGGGAGCAGTTCTTC	CASSSDQEREQFF
TRBV12-3/TRBV12-4	15	many	.	TRBJ1-2	TGTGCCAGCAGTTTGAGCAGGGAGGGATACTATGGCTACACCTTC	CASSLSREGYYGYTF
TRBV4-1	18	.	.	TRBJ2-5	TGCGCCAGCAGCCAAGACCGGGGGACGGGAGAGGGGAAAGAGACCCAGTACTTC	CASSQDRGTGEGKETQYF
TRBV3-1	12	.	.	TRBJ2-1	TGTGCCAGCAGCCAAGACGGGGGACAGCAGTTCTTC	CASSQDGGQQFF
TRBV3-1	16	many	.	TRBJ2-1	TGTGCCAGCAGCCATTACCGGGACGGCTCCTACAATGAGCAGTTCTTC	CASSHYRDGSYNEQFF
TRBV12-3/TRBV12-4	13	.	TRBD1	TRBJ1-1	TGTGCCAGCAGGTTGGCAGGGGGCACTGAAGCTTTCTTT	CASRLAGGTEAFF
TRBV7-8	15	many	.	TRBJ1-2	TGTGCCAGCAGCTTAGTGAGGGGGGCTAACTATGGCTACACCTTC	CASSLVRGANYGYTF
TRBV6-5	14	many	.	TRBJ2-3	TGTGCCAGCAGTTCCCAACCCAACTTGGATACGCAGTATTTT	CASSSQPNLDTQYF
TRBV29-1	14	many	.	TRBJ2-6	TGCAGCGTTTGGGAGGGGGCTGGGGCCAACGTCCTGACTTTC	CSVWEGAGANVLTF
TRBV11-2	10	many	.	TRBJ2-5	TGTGCCAGCAGCACGGGGACCCAGTACTTC	CASSTGTQYF
TRBV3-1	13	few	.	TRBJ2-1	TGTGCCAGCACCTATCGGGCGGGGTATGAGCAGTTCTTC	CASTYRAGYEQFF
TRBV4-1	15	.	TRBD1	TRBJ1-2	TGCGCCAGCAGCCAGCAGACAGGGGTTAGCTATGGCTACACCTTC	CASSQQTGVSYGYTF
TRBV29-1	12	many	.	TRBJ1-2	TGCAGCGTTGAGGGGGGAGCATATGGCTACACCTTC	CSVEGGAYGYTF
TRBV20-1	11	.	.	TRBJ1-2	TGCAGTGCTAGAGAATTGGGTGGCTACACCTTC	CSARELGGYTF
TRBV30	13	many	.	TRBJ1-2	TGTGCCTCCGGGACACAAACAAACTATGGCTACACCTTC	CASGTQTNYGYTF
TRBV5-1	16	few	.	TRBJ2-2	TGCGCCAGCAGCGCGGACGGACCCCCGAACACCGGGGAGCTGTTTTTT	CASSADGPPNTGELFF
TRBV27	14	.	.	TRBJ2-1	TGTGCCAGCAGTTCAGGGGGGCCGAGTAATGAGCAGTTCTTC	CASSSGGPSNEQFF
TRBV5-1	16	few	.	TRBJ1-2	TGCGCCAGCAGCTTGTTTCTCACCGGGACGGGTTATGGCTACACCTTC	CASSLFLTGTGYGYTF
TRBV5-1	16	few	.	TRBJ2-7	TGCGCCAGCAGCGGGGGACCGGGACTCTACTCTTACGAGCAGTACTTC	CASSGGPGLYSYEQYF
TRBV25-1	13	.	.	TRBJ1-1	TGTGCCAGCAGTGAAGGGGGCCGGACTGAAGCTTTCTTT	CASSEGGRTEAFF
TRBV10-3	15	many	.	TRBJ2-7	TGTGCCATCAGCGGGGTAGGGACACACTCCTACGAGCAGTACTTC	CAISGVGTHSYEQYF
TRBV9	16	many	.	TRBJ1-2	TGTGCCAGCAGCGTAAAAAGTTCTTTTCCTAACTATGGCTACACCTTC	CASSVKSSFPNYGYTF
TRBV25-1	19	few	.	TRBJ1-5	TGTGCCAGCAGAGGGGAGCCGCGGTGGGACAACTATAGCAATCAGCCCCAGCATTTT	CASRGEPRWDNYSNQPQHF
TRBV5-6	14	.	.	TRBJ1-1	TGTGCCAGCAGCTTGGAGGGGATTTACACTGAAGCTTTCTTT	CASSLEGIYTEAFF
TRBV29-1	14	.	.	TRBJ1-4	TGCAGCGCCCACAGTGGGGGCGCGGGGGAAAAACTGTTTTTT	CSAHSGGAGEKLFF
TRBV5-1	12	many	.	TRBJ1-2	TGCGCCAGCAGCTCCGACATCTATGGCTACACCTTC	CASSSDIYGYTF
TRBV4-1	16	.	TRBD1	TRBJ2-7	TGCGCCAGCAGCCATAAAGCACCGGGACAGCCCTACGAGCAGTACTTC	CASSHKAPGQPYEQYF
TRBV3-1	14	few	.	TRBJ1-2	TGTGCCAGCAGCCAAGATGCAGGACCCTATGGCTACACCTTC	CASSQDAGPYGYTF
TRBV2	16	.	TRBD2	TRBJ2-1	TGTGCCAGCACTAGGACTAGCGGACTCTCCTACAATGAGCAGTTCTTC	CASTRTSGLSYNEQFF
TRBV12-3/TRBV12-4	14	.	TRBD1	TRBJ2-7	TGTGCCAGCAGTCGGGACAGGGGGTGGGTTGAGCAGTACTTC	CASSRDRGWVEQYF
TRBV9	20	many	.	TRBJ1-5	TGTGCCAGCAGCGTAGGCCTTTCGAGGTCGGTCGGGAAGCAGAGACAGCCCCAGCATTTT	CASSVGLSRSVGKQRQPQHF